These T cell receptor beta chains were read from a single sample in a study of technical replicates of blood from a few donors. The repertoire was sequenced with immunoSEQ multiplex PCR; TCRdb's copy has only in-frame clones and lacks some. The sample lists roughly 56,000 clones, about 95% occurring once. Material for sequencing was PBMCs. The receptor set was obtained from a human donor in good health. Some clones in this sample may be carry-over from other donors' samples. CDR3s include the opening cysteine and the closing phenylalanine or tryptophan. The D gene is left open where the match is weak. Size values are once, few and many counts, or a class for expanded clones, and some rows have none.

abundance,j_gene,v_gene,d_gene,CDR3nt,CDR3aa
NA,TRBJ1-2,TRBV7-9,NA,TGTGCCAGCAGTTCGTCAGGGGCTGGCGGCTACACCTTC,CASSSSGAGGYTF
NA,TRBJ2-7,TRBV18,TRBD2,TGTGCCAGCTCACCACCCGGGGGGCTAGCGGGAGTCAACGAGCAGTACTTC,CASSPPGGLAGVNEQYF
NA,TRBJ1-4,TRBV10-3,TRBD1,TGTGCCATCGGCCGAGGACAGGGGGCTAATGAAAAACTGTTTTTT,CAIGRGQGANEKLFF
NA,TRBJ2-3,TRBV7-8,TRBD1,TGTGCCAGCAGCCTAAACATACAGGGGGCAGGCACAGATACGCAGTATTTT,CASSLNIQGAGTDTQYF
NA,TRBJ2-7,TRBV7-2,TRBD1,TGTGCCAGCAGCTTCCCAGGACAGGGGAAGGAGCAGTACTTC,CASSFPGQGKEQYF
NA,TRBJ1-2,TRBV6-1,TRBD1,TGTGCCAGCAGTGAATCACAGGGGGCTTCCTATGGCTACACCTTC,CASSESQGASYGYTF
NA,TRBJ1-3,TRBV7-8,NA,TGTGCCAGCAGCCCCATCGCGGGGTATGGAAACACCATATATTTT,CASSPIAGYGNTIYF
NA,TRBJ2-7,TRBV10-3,TRBD1,TGTGCCATCAGTGAACCGGGACAGTCCCCCCGCGAGCAGTACTTC,CAISEPGQSPREQYF
NA,TRBJ1-5,TRBV6-6,NA,TGTGCCAGCAGTTACGGATTCGAGGGAACTCAGCCCCAGCATTTT,CASSYGFEGTQPQHF
NA,TRBJ1-1,TRBV6-1,TRBD1,TGTGCCAGCACCCTGGGACAGCTTGAAGCTTTCTTT,CASTLGQLEAFF
NA,TRBJ2-1,TRBV12-5,NA,TGTGCTAGTGGTTTGCTCAATGAGCAGTTCTTC,CASGLLNEQFF
NA,TRBJ2-3,TRBV4-1,NA,TGCGCCAGCAGCCAAGAGGTCAGGGCCAAGTCCGATACGCAGTATTTT,CASSQEVRAKSDTQYF
NA,TRBJ2-3,TRBV7-9,TRBD2,TGTGCCAGCAGCCGCCTATTCGTCCCGGGGGGGCCAGATACGCAGTATTTT,CASSRLFVPGGPDTQYF
NA,TRBJ2-1,TRBV5-1,TRBD2,TGCGCCAGCAGCGGTAGCGGGAATGAGCAGTTCTTC,CASSGSGNEQFF
NA,TRBJ2-2,TRBV14,NA,TGTGCCAGCAGCCACCTAGGGCGGGCCGGGGAGCTGTTTTTT,CASSHLGRAGELFF
NA,TRBJ1-6,TRBV9,NA,TGTGCCAGCAGCGTAGATGAGACAGGATATTCACCCCTCCACTTT,CASSVDETGYSPLHF
NA,TRBJ2-3,TRBV20-1,NA,TGCAGTGCTACAGGCACAGATACGCAGTATTTT,CSATGTDTQYF
NA,TRBJ2-4,TRBV9,NA,TGTGCCAGCAGCCAAGGGGTAGCCAAAAACATTCAGTACTTC,CASSQGVAKNIQYF
NA,TRBJ2-3,TRBV5-1,TRBD2,TGCGCCAGCAGCCCTGGGGCTAGCGGGGGGGCCAGGACAGATACGCAGTATTTT,CASSPGASGGARTDTQYF
NA,TRBJ2-1,TRBV6-1,TRBD2,TGTGCCAGCAGTGACCCGGGAGGCTCCTACAATGAGCAGTTCTTC,CASSDPGGSYNEQFF
once,TRBJ2-7,TRBV7-2,TRBD2,TGTGCCAGCAGCTTAGGGGGGACTAGCCACGAGCAGTACTTC,CASSLGGTSHEQYF
once,TRBJ2-2,TRBV10-3,TRBD1,TGTGCCATCAGGGGGACAGAGAACACCGGGGAGCTGTTTTTT,CAIRGTENTGELFF
NA,TRBJ1-1,TRBV5-1,TRBD1,TGCGCCAGCAGCTTGGCGGCAGGGGGAATTGTCGCTGAAGCTTTCTTT,CASSLAAGGIVAEAFF
once,TRBJ1-2,TRBV5-5,NA,TGTGCCAGCAGCTTGGGGGCAGGGGCCTATTCGGGCTACACCTTC,CASSLGAGAYSGYTF
NA,TRBJ1-1,TRBV30,TRBD1,TGTGCCTGGAGTGCCGACAGGGGCGAAAAAGCTTTCTTT,CAWSADRGEKAFF
NA,TRBJ2-1,TRBV13,NA,TGTGCCAGCAGCCCCCTTCGGGGGGCCAGATACAATGAGCAGTTCTTC,CASSPLRGARYNEQFF